What follows is one TCR beta chain and its context. CDR1 and CDR2 from the germline V gene are SGHRS and YFSETQ. With V trimmed by 3 bases and J by 0 bases, 7 bases remained unmatched. The CDR3 is made up of 16 amino acids. This sample was included in a study of blood T cell repertoires in COVID-19. Across the whole study: Samples taken during acute and convalescent COVID-19 were collected in the United States, Italy and Spain. Sample material is recorded as cDNA or gDNA derived from T cells, B-cell-depleted T cells, or PBMCs.

Per the original methods: How many nucleated cells were present was estimated from reference gene primer amplification. Assay used: immunoSEQ multiplex PCR; TCRdb lists only in-frame clones, some missing. The V and J calls and clone size were taken over from that table, and D and trimming were inferred from the DNA. The sample gives about 15,000 clones, roughly nine tenths of which show up once; 31% is in the top ten. The sample was peripheral blood. The chain combines TRBV5-1 with TRBJ2-7, with 9 nucleotides matching TRBD1. The source is a woman of 80 years or more with COVID-19, enrolled during active disease. CDR3 nucleotides: TGCGCCAGCAGCTACGGACAGGGGCGGAGCTCCTACGAGCAGTACTTC. Protein sequence: CASSYGQGRSSYEQYF.